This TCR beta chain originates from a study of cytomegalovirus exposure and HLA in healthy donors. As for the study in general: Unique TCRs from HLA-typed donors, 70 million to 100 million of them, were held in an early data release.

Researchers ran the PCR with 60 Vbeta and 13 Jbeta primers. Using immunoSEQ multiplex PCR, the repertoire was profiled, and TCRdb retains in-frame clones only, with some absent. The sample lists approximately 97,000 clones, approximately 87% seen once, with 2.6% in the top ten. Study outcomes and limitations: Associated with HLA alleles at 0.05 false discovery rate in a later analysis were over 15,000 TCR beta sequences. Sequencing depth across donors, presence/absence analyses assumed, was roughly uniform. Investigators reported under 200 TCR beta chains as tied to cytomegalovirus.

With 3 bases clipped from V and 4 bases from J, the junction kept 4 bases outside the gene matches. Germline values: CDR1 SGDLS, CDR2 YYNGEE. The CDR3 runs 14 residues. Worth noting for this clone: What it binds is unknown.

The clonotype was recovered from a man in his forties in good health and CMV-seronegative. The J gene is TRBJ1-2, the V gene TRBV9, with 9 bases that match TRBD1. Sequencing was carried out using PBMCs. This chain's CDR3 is CASSGNRGLYGYTF. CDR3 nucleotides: TGTGCCAGCAGCGGAAACAGGGGGCTCTATGGCTACACCTTC.